This note documents a single TCR beta chain sequence. As yet, its antigen is unknown. The germline V and J ends were trimmed by 2 bases and 5 bases, with 12 bases remaining between them. This CDR3 has 14 residues. The V gene's germline CDR1 is SSHAT and CDR2 FNYEAQ (reference sequence). Assay: immunoSEQ multiplex PCR; the TCRdb copy retains only in-frame clones and omits some. The repertoire has approximately 76,000 clones, 85% of them found once; the top ten carry approximately 0.57%. The data derive from a study of OX40 agonist ivuxolimab in advanced cancers. Notes on the study in general: CD4+ and CD8+ T cells in blood underwent clonal expansion by week 6 at 0.1 to 3.0 mg/kg. More expanded clones were seen, on average, in CD8+ T cells than in CD4+.

Exclusion applied to patients with autoimmune disease history or systemic immunosuppression. Blood specimens came from baseline, cycle 4 day 1, and cycle 7 day 1. V and J are TRBV7-7 and TRBJ2-5; D is possibly TRBD2 (7 bases). The sequence derives from an adult with an advanced solid tumor such as melanoma, head and neck, liver or kidney cancer. Sequencing used CD4+ or CD8+ T cells sorted from blood, obtained in a trial of the OX40 agonist ivuxolimab. The CDR3 is CASSLTGGTETQYF. CDR3 bases: TGTGCCAGCAGCTTAACGGGGGGCACGGAGACCCAGTACTTC.